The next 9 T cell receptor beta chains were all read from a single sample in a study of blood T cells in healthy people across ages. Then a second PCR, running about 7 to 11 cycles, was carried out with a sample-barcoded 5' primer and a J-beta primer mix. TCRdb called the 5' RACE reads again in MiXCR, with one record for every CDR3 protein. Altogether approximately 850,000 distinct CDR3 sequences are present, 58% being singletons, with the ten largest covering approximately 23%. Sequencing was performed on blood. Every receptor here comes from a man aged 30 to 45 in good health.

CDR3 DNA sequence: TGTGCCAGCAGCAGTCAAGGGACCTACACAGATACGCAGTATTTT. Translating gives CASSSQGTYTDTQYF. The gene calls are TRBV7-2 and TRBJ2-3, with D perhaps TRBD1 or TRBD2 (5 bases each). Germline V gives CDR1 SGHTA, CDR2 FQGNSA. CDR3 length: 15 residues. Trimming removed 5 bases at V and 2 bases at J, with 14 bases between.

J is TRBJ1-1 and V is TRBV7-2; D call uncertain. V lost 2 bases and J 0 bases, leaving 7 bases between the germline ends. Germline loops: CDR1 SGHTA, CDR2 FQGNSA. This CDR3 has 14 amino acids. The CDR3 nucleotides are TGTGCCAGCAGCTTATCTCTGGTGAACACTGAAGCTTTCTTT. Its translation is CASSLSLVNTEAFF.

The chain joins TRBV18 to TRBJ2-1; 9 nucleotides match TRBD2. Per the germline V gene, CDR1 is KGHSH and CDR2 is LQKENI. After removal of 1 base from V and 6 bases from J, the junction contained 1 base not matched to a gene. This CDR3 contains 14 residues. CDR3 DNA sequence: TGTGCCAGCTCACCACAGACTAGCGGCAATGAGCAGTTCTTC. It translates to CASSPQTSGNEQFF.

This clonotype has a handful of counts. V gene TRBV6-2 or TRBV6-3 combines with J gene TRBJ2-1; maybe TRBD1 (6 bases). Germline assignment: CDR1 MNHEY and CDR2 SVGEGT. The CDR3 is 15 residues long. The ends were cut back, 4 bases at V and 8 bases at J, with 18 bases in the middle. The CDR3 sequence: CASSSPHHREDEQFF. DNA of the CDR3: TGTGCCAGCAGTTCTCCCCACCACAGGGAAGATGAGCAGTTCTTC.

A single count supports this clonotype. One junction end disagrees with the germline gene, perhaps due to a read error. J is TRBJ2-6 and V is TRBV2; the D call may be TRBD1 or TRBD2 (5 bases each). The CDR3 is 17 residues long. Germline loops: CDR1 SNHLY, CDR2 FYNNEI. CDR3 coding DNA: TGTGCCAGCAGGGAAGGGACGGCTCCTGGTGGGGCCAACGTCCTGACTTTC. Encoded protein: CASREGTAPGGANVLTF.

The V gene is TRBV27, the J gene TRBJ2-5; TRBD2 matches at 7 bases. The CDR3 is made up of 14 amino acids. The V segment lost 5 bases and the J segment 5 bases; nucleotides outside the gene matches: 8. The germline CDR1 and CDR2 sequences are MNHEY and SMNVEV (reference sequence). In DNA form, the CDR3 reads TGTGCCAGCAGTCCCGCGGGGGTCGGGGAGACCCAGTACTTC. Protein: CASSPAGVGETQYF.

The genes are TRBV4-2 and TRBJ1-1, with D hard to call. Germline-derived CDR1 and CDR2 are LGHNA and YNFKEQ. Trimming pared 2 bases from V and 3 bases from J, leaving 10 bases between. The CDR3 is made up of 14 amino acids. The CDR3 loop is CASSQPTEYTEAFF. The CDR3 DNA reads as TGTGCCAGCAGCCAACCGACGGAGTACACTGAAGCTTTCTTT.

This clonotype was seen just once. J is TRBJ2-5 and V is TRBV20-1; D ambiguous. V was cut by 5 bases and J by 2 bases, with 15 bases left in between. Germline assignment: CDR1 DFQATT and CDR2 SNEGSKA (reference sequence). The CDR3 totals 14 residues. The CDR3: CSAGAGQIQETQYF. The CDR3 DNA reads TGCAGTGCTGGAGCCGGCCAGATACAAGAGACCCAGTACTTC.

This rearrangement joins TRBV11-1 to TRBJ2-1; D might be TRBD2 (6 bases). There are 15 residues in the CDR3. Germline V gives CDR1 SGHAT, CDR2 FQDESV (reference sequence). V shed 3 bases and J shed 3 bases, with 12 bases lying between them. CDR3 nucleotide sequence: TGTGCCAGCAGCTTTATGTTGGAGGGCTACAATGAGCAGTTCTTC. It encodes CASSFMLEGYNEQFF.